This T cell receptor (beta chain) was identified during a study of OX40 agonist ivuxolimab in advanced cancers. General study results and limits: Relatively little clonal expansion, among the lowest observed, appeared in partial responders at 0.1-3.0 mg/kg.

Some clones are missing from TCRdb's copy, which holds only in-frame ones; the method was immunoSEQ multiplex PCR. The sample yields about 90,000 clones, 80% to 90% seen once. The CDR3 has 16 amino acids. Trimming took 6 bases from V and 8 from J; bases not matched to a gene: 8. Looked up from germline, CDR1 is MGHRA and CDR2 is YSYEKL. This clone was seen once. Its specificity is not known. The source was CD4+ or CD8+ T cells sorted from blood, collected in a trial of the OX40 agonist ivuxolimab. This clonotype was sampled from an adult with an advanced solid tumor such as melanoma, head and neck, liver or kidney cancer. The gene calls are TRBV4-1 and TRBJ2-1; 15 nucleotides align to TRBD2. CDR3 region: CASSRPGLAGGDEQFF. CDR3 DNA sequence: TGCGCCAGCAGTCGCCCGGGACTAGCGGGAGGAGATGAGCAGTTCTTC.